This TCR beta chain derives from a study of B cell selection in AIRE deficiency. Data came from immunoSEQ multiplex PCR; TCRdb stores just in-frame clones and leaves some out. The profile shows nearly 3,000 clones, 78% of them singletons. Study-level findings and limits: Shared Treg sequences were biased toward short CDR3s with few non-templated nucleotide insertions. Roughly 28% of healthy-donor shared Treg TCRbeta sequences appeared in patient Tconv cells.

Of note for this clone: Its antigen is not identified.

This CDR3 has 13 residues. CDR1 and CDR2 from the germline V gene are MRHNA and SNTAGT. J was trimmed by 8 bases and V by 5 bases; bases with no gene match: 2. The regulatory T cell sort gate was CD4+CD25hiCD127low/negative. The TCR comes from a human donor with AIRE deficiency. This chain joins TRBV6-4 and TRBJ2-1; 11 bases are shared with TRBD1. Sequences were obtained from Tregs sorted from PBMCs. The DNA for the CDR3 is TGTGCCAGCAGTAGGGGACAGGGGGATGAGCAGTTCTTC. Its protein is CASSRGQGDEQFF.